The clone carrying this T cell receptor beta chain was counted a few times. Per germline, CDR1 MNHEY and CDR2 SMNVEV (reference sequence). This CDR3 has 15 amino acids. V shed 7 bases and J 5 bases; nucleotides not matched to a gene: 12. This sample was included in a study of blood T cell repertoires in COVID-19. The method was immunoSEQ multiplex PCR; TCRdb's version includes in-frame clones alone and lacks a portion of them. The sample holds about 50,000 clones; around 86% are singletons and the top ten take about 9.4%. The sample taken for sequencing was peripheral blood. The source is a human donor in a cohort sampled during active COVID-19. This chain connects TRBV27 to TRBJ2-3, with 7 positions matching TRBD1. The CDR3 sequence: CASTQGGLVGDTQYF. The DNA for the CDR3 is TGTGCCAGCACCCAAGGGGGCCTTGTCGGAGATACGCAGTATTTT.